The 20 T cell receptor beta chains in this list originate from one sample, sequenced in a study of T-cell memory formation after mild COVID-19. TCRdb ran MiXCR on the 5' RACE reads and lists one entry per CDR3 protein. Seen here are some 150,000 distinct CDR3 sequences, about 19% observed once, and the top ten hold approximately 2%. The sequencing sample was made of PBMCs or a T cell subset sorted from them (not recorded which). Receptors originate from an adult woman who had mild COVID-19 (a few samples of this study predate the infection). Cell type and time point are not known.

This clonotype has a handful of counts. This chain's CDR3 is CASNGGSRVGYGYTF. CDR3 nucleotides: TGTGCCAGCAACGGGGGAAGCCGGGTTGGCTATGGCTACACCTTC. V usage is TRBV9 and J usage is TRBJ1-2; maybe TRBD1 (5 bases). Germline lookup yields CDR1 SGDLS and CDR2 YYNGEE. The ends were cut back, 6 bases at V and 4 bases at J, with 19 bases in the middle. The CDR3 has 15 amino acids.

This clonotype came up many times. CDR3 in amino acids: CASSRLYTYEQYF. The CDR3 bases are TGTGCCAGCAGTCGCCTTTACACCTACGAGCAGTACTTC. The rearrangement links TRBV27 to TRBJ2-7; no clear D. V dropped 5 bases and J dropped 2 bases, with 10 bases sitting between them. The CDR3 contains 13 residues. CDR1 is MNHEY, CDR2 SMNVEV, per germline (reference sequence).

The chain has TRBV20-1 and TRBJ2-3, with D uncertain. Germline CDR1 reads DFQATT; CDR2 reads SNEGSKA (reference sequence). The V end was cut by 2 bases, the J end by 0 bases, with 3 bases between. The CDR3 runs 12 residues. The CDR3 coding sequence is TGCAGTGCTAGAAGAAGCACAGATACGCAGTATTTT. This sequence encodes CSARRSTDTQYF.

The CDR3 bases are TGCGCCAGCAGCTTGATCGGCCAAGAGACCCAGTACTTC. This encodes CASSLIGQETQYF. The chain uses TRBV5-1 and TRBJ2-5; the D is unclear. The V gene's germline CDR1 is SGHRS and CDR2 YFSETQ. V gave up 1 base and J gave up 1 base, with 5 bases separating them. The CDR3 runs to 13 residues.

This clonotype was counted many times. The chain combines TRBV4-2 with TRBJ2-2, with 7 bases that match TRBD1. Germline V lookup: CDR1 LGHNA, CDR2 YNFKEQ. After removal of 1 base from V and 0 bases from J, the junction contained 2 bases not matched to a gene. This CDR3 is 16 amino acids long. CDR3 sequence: CASSQAGTANTGELFF. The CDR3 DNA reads TGTGCCAGCAGCCAAGCCGGGACAGCGAACACCGGGGAGCTGTTTTTT.

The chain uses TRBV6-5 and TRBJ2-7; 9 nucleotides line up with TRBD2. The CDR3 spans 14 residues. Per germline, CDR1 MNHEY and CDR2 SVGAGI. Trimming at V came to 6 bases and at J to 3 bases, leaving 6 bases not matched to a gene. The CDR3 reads CASSKGLAHYEQYF. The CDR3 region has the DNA TGTGCCAGCAGCAAGGGACTAGCCCACTACGAGCAGTACTTC.

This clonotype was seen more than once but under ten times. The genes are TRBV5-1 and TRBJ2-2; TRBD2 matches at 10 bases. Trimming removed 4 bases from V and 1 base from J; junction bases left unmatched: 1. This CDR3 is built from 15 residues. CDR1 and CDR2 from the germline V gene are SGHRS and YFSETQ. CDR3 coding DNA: TGCGCCAGCAGCAGGACTAGCGGGAACACCGGGGAGCTGTTTTTT. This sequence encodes CASSRTSGNTGELFF.

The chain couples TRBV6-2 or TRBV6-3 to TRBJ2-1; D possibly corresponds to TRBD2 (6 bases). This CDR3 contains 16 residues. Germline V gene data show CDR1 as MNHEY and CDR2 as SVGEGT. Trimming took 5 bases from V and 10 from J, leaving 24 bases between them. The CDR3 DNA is TGTGCCAGCAGTCCGTTGCGCGGGGCCCCCCCGCGAGAGCAGTTCTTC. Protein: CASSPLRGAPPREQFF.

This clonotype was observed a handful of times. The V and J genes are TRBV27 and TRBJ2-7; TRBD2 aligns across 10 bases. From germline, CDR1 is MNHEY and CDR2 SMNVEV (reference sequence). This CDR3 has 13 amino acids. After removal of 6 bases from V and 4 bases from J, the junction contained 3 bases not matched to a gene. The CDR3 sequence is CASRLAGEYEQYF. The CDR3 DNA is TGTGCCAGCAGGCTAGCGGGAGAATACGAGCAGTACTTC.

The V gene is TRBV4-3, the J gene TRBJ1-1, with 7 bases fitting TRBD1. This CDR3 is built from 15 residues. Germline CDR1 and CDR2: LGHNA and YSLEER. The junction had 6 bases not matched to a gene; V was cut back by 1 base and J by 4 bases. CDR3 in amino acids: CASSQADRVGTEAFF. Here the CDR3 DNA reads TGCGCCAGCAGCCAAGCAGACAGGGTGGGCACTGAAGCTTTCTTT.

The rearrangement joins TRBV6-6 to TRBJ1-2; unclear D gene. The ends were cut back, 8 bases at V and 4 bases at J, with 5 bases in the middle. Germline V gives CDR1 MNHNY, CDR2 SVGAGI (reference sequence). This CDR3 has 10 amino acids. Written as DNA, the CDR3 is TGTGCCAGCTTCGGCTATGGCTACACCTTC. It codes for CASFGYGYTF.

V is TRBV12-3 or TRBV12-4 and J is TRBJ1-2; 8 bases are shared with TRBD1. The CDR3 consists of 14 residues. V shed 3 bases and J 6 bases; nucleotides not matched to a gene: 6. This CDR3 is CASSFTTGANGYTF. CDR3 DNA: TGTGCCAGCAGTTTTACGACAGGGGCAAATGGCTACACCTTC.

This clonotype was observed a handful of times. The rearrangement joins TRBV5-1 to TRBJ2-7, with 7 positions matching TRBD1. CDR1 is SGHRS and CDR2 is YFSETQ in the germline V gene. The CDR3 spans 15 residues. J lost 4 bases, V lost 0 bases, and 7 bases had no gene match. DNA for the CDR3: TGCGCCAGCAGCTTGGGTTATAGGGGGCTATACGAGCAGTACTTC. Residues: CASSLGYRGLYEQYF.

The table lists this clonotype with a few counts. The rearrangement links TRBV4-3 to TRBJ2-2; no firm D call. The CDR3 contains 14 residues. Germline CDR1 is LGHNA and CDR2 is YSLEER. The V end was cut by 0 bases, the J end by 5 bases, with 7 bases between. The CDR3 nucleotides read TGCGCCAGCAGCCAAGATAAGGATACCGGGGAGCTGTTTTTT. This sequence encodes CASSQDKDTGELFF.

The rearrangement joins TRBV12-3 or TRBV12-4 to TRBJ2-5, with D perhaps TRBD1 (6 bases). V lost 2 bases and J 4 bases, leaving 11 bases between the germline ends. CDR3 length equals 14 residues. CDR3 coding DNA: TGTGCCAGCAGTTTATCTGGGGGCGGAGAGACCCAGTACTTC. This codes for CASSLSGGGETQYF.

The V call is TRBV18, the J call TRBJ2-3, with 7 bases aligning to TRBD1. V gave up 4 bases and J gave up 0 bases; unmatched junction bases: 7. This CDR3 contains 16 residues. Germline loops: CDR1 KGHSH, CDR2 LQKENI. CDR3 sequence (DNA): TGTGCCAGCTCACTTACTCCGGGACAGAGCACAGATACGCAGTATTTT. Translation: CASSLTPGQSTDTQYF.

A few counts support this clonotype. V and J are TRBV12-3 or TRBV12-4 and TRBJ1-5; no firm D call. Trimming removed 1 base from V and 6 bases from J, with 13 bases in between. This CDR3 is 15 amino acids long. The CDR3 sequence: CASSLDSPLLQPQHF. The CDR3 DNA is TGTGCCAGCAGTTTAGATAGTCCATTACTTCAGCCCCAGCATTTT.

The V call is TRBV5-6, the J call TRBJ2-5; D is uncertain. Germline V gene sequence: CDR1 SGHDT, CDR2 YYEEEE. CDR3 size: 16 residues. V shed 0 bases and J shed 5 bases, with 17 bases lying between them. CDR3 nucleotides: TGTGCCAGCAGCTTGGAACAGTTGGCTTTTCGTGAGACCCAGTACTTC. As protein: CASSLEQLAFRETQYF.

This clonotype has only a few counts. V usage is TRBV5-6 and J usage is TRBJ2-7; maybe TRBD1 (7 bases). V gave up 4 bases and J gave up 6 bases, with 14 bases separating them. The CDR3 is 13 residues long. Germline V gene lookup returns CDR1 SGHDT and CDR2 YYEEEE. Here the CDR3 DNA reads TGTGCCAGCAGCCCAGGGGGGCCGGGCGAGCAGTACTTC. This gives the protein CASSPGGPGEQYF.

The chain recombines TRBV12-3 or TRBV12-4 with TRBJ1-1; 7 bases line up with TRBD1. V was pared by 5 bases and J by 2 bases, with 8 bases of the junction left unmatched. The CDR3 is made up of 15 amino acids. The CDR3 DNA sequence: TGTGCCAGCAGTCCCCGGACAGGCACCAACACTGAAGCTTTCTTT. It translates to CASSPRTGTNTEAFF.